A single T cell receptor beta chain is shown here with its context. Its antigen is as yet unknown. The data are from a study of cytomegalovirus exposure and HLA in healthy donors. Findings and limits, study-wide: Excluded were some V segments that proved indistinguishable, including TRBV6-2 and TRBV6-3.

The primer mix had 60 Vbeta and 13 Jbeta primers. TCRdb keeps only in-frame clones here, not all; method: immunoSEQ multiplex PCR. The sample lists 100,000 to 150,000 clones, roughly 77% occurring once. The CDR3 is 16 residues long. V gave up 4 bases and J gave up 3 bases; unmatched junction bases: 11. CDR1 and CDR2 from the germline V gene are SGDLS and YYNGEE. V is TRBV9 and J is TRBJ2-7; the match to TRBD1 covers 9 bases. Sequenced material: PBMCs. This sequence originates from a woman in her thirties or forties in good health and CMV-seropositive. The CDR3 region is CASSTGTGQGFYEQYF. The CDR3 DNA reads TGTGCCAGCAGCACTGGAACGGGACAGGGATTCTACGAGCAGTACTTC.